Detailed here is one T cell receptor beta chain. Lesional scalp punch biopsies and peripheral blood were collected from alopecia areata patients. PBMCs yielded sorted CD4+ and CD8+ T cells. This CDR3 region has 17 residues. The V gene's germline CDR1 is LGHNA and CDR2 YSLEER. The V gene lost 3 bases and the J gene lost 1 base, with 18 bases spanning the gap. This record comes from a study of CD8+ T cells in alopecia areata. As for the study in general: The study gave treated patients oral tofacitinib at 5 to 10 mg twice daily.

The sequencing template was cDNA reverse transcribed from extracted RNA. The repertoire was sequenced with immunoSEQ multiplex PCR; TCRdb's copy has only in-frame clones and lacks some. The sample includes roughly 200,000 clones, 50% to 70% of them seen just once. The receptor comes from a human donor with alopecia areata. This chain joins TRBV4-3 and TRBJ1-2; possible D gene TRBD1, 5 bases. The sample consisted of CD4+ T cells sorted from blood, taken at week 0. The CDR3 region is CASSQSGTLRSNYGYTF. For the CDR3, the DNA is TGCGCCAGCAGCCAGTCGGGGACCCTAAGGAGTAACTATGGCTACACCTTC.